Each of the 11 T cell receptor beta chains below was sequenced from the same sample in a study of glioma-infiltrating T cells. Using RNA template, CDR3s of TCR alpha and beta were amplified with iRepertoire arm-PCR. TCRdb re-called the multiplex PCR reads with MiXCR, one entry per CDR3 protein. The data show approximately 110,000 distinct CDR3 sequences, roughly 25% seen once. Sequencing used glioma tissue, nonneoplastic brain tissue, or PBMCs (not recorded which). These receptor sequences come from a human donor with low-grade glioma or glioblastoma, undergoing nonglioma brain surgery, or in good health (not recorded which).

This clonotype showed up many times. The chain couples TRBV20-1 to TRBJ1-1; D call uncertain. In germline, CDR1 is DFQATT, CDR2 SNEGSKA (reference sequence). V shed 6 bases and J shed 0 bases, with 17 bases lying between them. The CDR3 sequence is 15 residues long. DNA of the CDR3: TGCAGTGCACAGTGGTCAAAGACCTTGAACACTGAAGCTTTCTTT. Its translation is CSAQWSKTLNTEAFF.

The chain uses TRBV7-9 and TRBJ1-5; TRBD1 aligns across 7 bases. Germline V CDR1 and CDR2: SEHNR, FQNEAQ (reference sequence). This CDR3 has 15 residues. V trimming: 4 bases; J trimming: 6 bases; junction bases outside the gene matches: 9. CDR3: CASSSGTASGQPQHF. The CDR3 DNA follows: TGTGCCAGCAGCTCCGGGACAGCGTCGGGTCAGCCCCAGCATTTT.

This clonotype was seen ten or more times. Here the CDR3 reads CSASGDPSYEQYF. In nucleotides, the CDR3 is TGCAGTGCTAGCGGAGACCCCTCCTACGAGCAGTACTTC. The chain joins TRBV20-1 to TRBJ2-7; no clear D. V was trimmed by 3 bases and J by 0 bases, leaving 9 bases between them. Germline lookup yields CDR1 DFQATT and CDR2 SNEGSKA (reference sequence). The CDR3 runs to 13 residues.

This clonotype is medium-sized in the sample. The genes are TRBV15 and TRBJ1-1, with 7 bases lining up with TRBD1. The ends lost 6 bases at V and 1 base at J; junction bases unmatched: 8. The CDR3 has 15 amino acids. CDR1 and CDR2 from the germline V gene are LNHNV and YYDKDF (reference sequence). The CDR3 coding sequence is TGTGCCACCAGACTCACCGGGACAGAGAACACTGAAGCTTTCTTT. This encodes CATRLTGTENTEAFF.

This clonotype has more than one count but fewer than ten. The chain recombines TRBV9 with TRBJ2-3; perhaps TRBD1 as D (5 bases). Germline V lookup: CDR1 SGDLS, CDR2 YYNGEE. Trimming removed 3 bases at V and 3 bases at J, with 14 bases between. This CDR3 is built from 15 residues. The CDR3 sequence: CASSGGRQGTDTQYF. CDR3 bases: TGTGCCAGCAGCGGGGGTCGGCAGGGAACAGATACGCAGTATTTT.

This clonotype appeared a few times. V usage is TRBV4-1 and J usage is TRBJ1-2; TRBD1 agrees at 9 bases. CDR1 MGHRA and CDR2 YSYEKL come from the germline V gene. The length of the CDR3 is 18 residues. V lost 1 base and J lost 2; bases outside the gene matches: 11. CDR3 region: CASSQAAPGTGRNYGYTF. CDR3 nucleotide sequence: TGCGCCAGCAGCCAAGCCGCCCCTGGGACAGGGCGAAACTATGGCTACACCTTC.

Comments on this clonotype: Being one base from a much bigger clone, this may be a read error. The chain uses TRBV7-3 and TRBJ2-3; the match to TRBD2 covers 10 bases. The V gene's germline CDR1 is SGHTA and CDR2 FQGTGA. The length of the CDR3 is 16 residues. Here the CDR3 DNA reads TGTGCCAGCAGCTTAAACCCTAGCGGGAGAGCAGATAAGCAGTATTTT. Amino acid sequence: CASSLNPSGRADKQYF.

This clonotype was found many times. The V gene is TRBV12-3 or TRBV12-4, the J gene TRBJ2-7; D ambiguous. V shed 8 bases and J shed 2 bases, with 10 bases lying between them. The CDR3 loop spans 12 amino acids. The CDR3: CASGRETYEQYF. The CDR3 DNA reads as TGTGCCAGCGGACGCGAGACCTACGAGCAGTACTTC.

Points on this clonotype: This may be a read error, as it is one base from a much larger clone. The chain links TRBV19 to TRBJ2-3; D may be TRBD2 (6 bases). Deletions cut 11 bases from V and 2 bases from J, with 17 bases between. The V gene's germline CDR1 is LNHDA and CDR2 SQIVND (reference sequence). There are 14 residues in the CDR3. The CDR3 coding sequence is TGTGCCGTTCAGGAGGGGCCCCACACAGATACGCAGTATTTT. Residues: CAVQEGPHTDTQYF.

This clonotype showed up many times. This sequence joins TRBV6-6 and TRBJ2-7; 10 bases align to TRBD2. The CDR3 is 15 residues long. The germline V gene encodes CDR1 MNHNY and CDR2 SVGAGI (reference sequence). The V and J ends lost 0 bases and 3 bases, in that order; junction bases with no gene match: 2. The CDR3 nucleotides are TGTGCCAGCAGTTACTCAGCGGGAGGGAGCTACGAGCAGTACTTC. Amino acids: CASSYSAGGSYEQYF.

The sample holds many counts of this clonotype. The chain recombines TRBV7-2 with TRBJ2-2; the match to TRBD1 covers 9 bases. Germline CDR1 is SGHTA and CDR2 is FQGNSA. The trim removed 5 bases at V and 7 bases at J, leaving 5 bases unmatched. The CDR3 loop spans 14 amino acids. The CDR3 DNA follows: TGTGCCAGCAGCCGCGACAGGGGGAGCGGGGAGCTGTTTTTT. Translating it yields CASSRDRGSGELFF.